Listed here are 26 T cell receptor beta chains from one sample, sequenced in a study of graft-versus-host responses after intestinal transplantation. Assay used: immunoSEQ multiplex PCR; TCRdb lists only in-frame clones, some missing. Seen here are roughly 130,000 clones, approximately 91% observed once, and the top ten hold roughly 0.2%. The antigens these receptors bind are not known. The specimen comprised unstimulated CD4+ T cells sorted from spleen or lymph node cells, sampled before intestinal transplant. The receptor source for this set is a human donor who received an intestinal transplant.

V and J are TRBV5-8 and TRBJ2-7; D gene ambiguous. CDR3 length: 13 residues. CDR1 is SGHTS, CDR2 YDEGEE, per germline. V was pared by 2 bases and J by 5 bases, with 11 bases between. CDR3 nucleotide sequence: TGTGCCAGCAGCTTTTCGGCAACTGACGAGCAGTACTTC. Translating it yields CASSFSATDEQYF.

Concerning this clone: Distinct nucleotide sequences in the sample also encode this CDR3. The chain links TRBV27 to TRBJ2-2; D gene unclear. Looked up from germline, CDR1 is MNHEY and CDR2 is SMNVEV (reference sequence). The germline V and J ends were trimmed by 2 bases and 4 bases, with 2 bases remaining between them. This CDR3 contains 12 residues. CDR3 sequence: CASSLSTGELFF. DNA of the CDR3: TGTGCCAGCAGTTTAAGCACCGGGGAGCTGTTTTTT.

This clone was recorded only once. The chain uses TRBV20-1 and TRBJ2-1; no definite D call. Trimming took off 7 bases at V and 13 bases at J, with 17 bases between the two ends. The CDR3 sequence is 11 residues long. The germline CDR1 and CDR2 sequences are DFQATT and SNEGSKA (reference sequence). The CDR3 loop reads CSVLVIPLQFF. The CDR3 DNA reads as TGCAGTGTATTGGTAATTCCCCTACAGTTCTTC.

The chain joins TRBV19 to TRBJ1-2; 7 bases are shared with TRBD1. From germline, CDR1 is LNHDA and CDR2 SQIVND (reference sequence). This CDR3 is built from 14 residues. The junction had 4 bases not matched to a gene; V was cut back by 3 bases and J by 3 bases. The DNA for the CDR3 is TGTGCCAGTAGTATGAATGACAGGGACTATGGCTACACCTTC. Its translation: CASSMNDRDYGYTF.

The chain employs TRBV7-2 and TRBJ2-5, with 11 bases matching TRBD2. The J call could be wrong; TRBJ2-7 is a better fit for the DNA end. Germline CDR1 and CDR2: SGHTA and FQGNSA. This CDR3 is built from 16 residues. CDR3 sequence (DNA): TGTGCCAGCAGCACCCGAACTAGCGGGAGCTGGGACGAGCAGTACTTC. Translating it yields CASSTRTSGSWDEQYF.

The chain recombines TRBV7-2 with TRBJ2-7, with D possibly being TRBD2 (6 bases). The CDR3 length is 15 residues. Germline CDR1 and CDR2: SGHTA and FQGNSA. V shed 1 base and J shed 4 bases, with 14 bases lying between them. The CDR3 DNA reads TGTGCCAGCAGCTTAGTCCAGGGAGGCGGATACGAGCAGTACTTC. Translation: CASSLVQGGGYEQYF.

The J gene is TRBJ1-5, the V gene TRBV10-3; D gene uncertain. V was cut by 7 bases and J by 0 bases, with 10 bases left in between. The CDR3 runs to 14 residues. The germline V gene encodes CDR1 ENHRY and CDR2 SYGVKD. In DNA, the CDR3 is TGTGCCATCACGGGCGGGTATAGCAATCAGCCCCAGCATTTT. This codes for CAITGGYSNQPQHF.

V gene TRBV5-1 combines with J gene TRBJ2-3; a possible D gene is TRBD1 (5 bases). The CDR3 length is 16 residues. The V end was cut by 0 bases, the J end by 4 bases, with 15 bases between. Germline V gene sequence: CDR1 SGHRS, CDR2 YFSETQ. The DNA of the CDR3 is TGCGCCAGCAGCTTGGCCGCAGGGCCGGGCGCAGATACGCAGTATTTT. As protein: CASSLAAGPGADTQYF.

As for this clone: At one boundary the junction diverges from the germline segment, which might be a read error. The chain joins TRBV18 to TRBJ2-7, with TRBD1 matching 7 bases. This CDR3 has 16 amino acids. The germline CDR1 and CDR2 sequences are KGHSH and LQKENI. The CDR3 DNA reads as TGTGCCAGCTCACTCCTAGCACCCGGGACAGCCTACAAGCAGTACTTC. Its protein is CASSLLAPGTAYKQYF.

The chain couples TRBV11-2 to TRBJ2-7; no firm D call. Germline loops: CDR1 SGHAT, CDR2 FQNNGV. Between the trimmed V and J ends, which lost 3 bases and 2 bases, there was a span of 8 bases. The CDR3 loop spans 13 amino acids. CDR3 in amino acids: CASSLAPPYEQYF. Here the CDR3 DNA reads TGTGCCAGCAGCTTGGCGCCCCCCTACGAGCAGTACTTC.

The J gene is TRBJ2-7, the V gene TRBV27, with 9 bases identical to TRBD1. CDR3 length: 14 amino acids. Germline V gene sequence: CDR1 MNHEY, CDR2 SMNVEV (reference sequence). J gave up 5 bases and V 2 bases, and 4 bases lay outside the gene matches. The CDR3 here is CASSLVGQGNEQYF. The CDR3 DNA sequence: TGTGCCAGCAGTTTAGTGGGACAGGGTAACGAGCAGTACTTC.

This chain uses TRBV19 with TRBJ1-5, with D possibly matching TRBD1 (6 bases). Germline CDR1 is LNHDA and CDR2 is SQIVND (reference sequence). The CDR3 extends over 15 amino acids. V lost 7 bases to trimming and J lost 0 bases, with 13 bases between them. CDR3 coding DNA: TGTGCCAGTAAGGTGAGGACAGATAGCAATCAGCCCCAGCATTTT. This gives the protein CASKVRTDSNQPQHF. Full variable domain (missing parts from reference TRBV19 and TRBJ1-5): DGGITQSPKYLFRKEGQNVTLSCEQNLNHDAMYWYRQDPGQGLRLIYYSQIVNDFQKGDIAEGYSVSREKKESFPLTVTSAQKNPTAFYLCASKVRTDSNQPQHFGDGTRLSIL.

The chain links TRBV29-1 to TRBJ2-7, with 10 bases matching TRBD1. There are 13 residues in the CDR3. The J segment lost 9 bases and the V segment lost 5 bases, leaving 10 bases of the junction unmatched. Per germline, CDR1 SQVTM and CDR2 ANQGSEA. In DNA form, the CDR3 reads TGCAGCGTTACGACAGGGGGCGGGATGGGGCAGTACTTC. Its translation is CSVTTGGGMGQYF.

This clone was seen only a few times. V usage is TRBV5-8 and J usage is TRBJ1-4, with a tentative D call TRBD1 (5 bases). V was shortened by 1 base and J by 8 bases, with 12 bases between the two germline ends. Germline-derived CDR1 and CDR2 are SGHTS and YDEGEE. CDR3 length: 14 amino acids. CDR3 DNA: TGTGCCAGCAGCTTGAGGGGCGCCAGCGAAAAACTGTTTTTT. Encoded protein: CASSLRGASEKLFF.

This chain links TRBV19 with TRBJ2-3; weak D call: TRBD2 (5 bases). V shed 6 bases and J shed 4 bases, with 14 bases lying between them. CDR3 size: 14 residues. Germline values: CDR1 LNHDA, CDR2 SQIVND (reference sequence). CDR3 nucleotides: TGTGCCAGTAGATTGGTCGGGAACGCAGATACGCAGTATTTT. Translation: CASRLVGNADTQYF.

The chain employs TRBV19 and TRBJ2-3; TRBD2 matches at 13 bases. This CDR3 contains 17 residues. CDR1 LNHDA and CDR2 SQIVND come from the germline V gene (reference sequence). V was clipped by 5 bases and J by 3 bases; unmatched bases: 8. The CDR3: CASSGGKTSGRTDTQYF. The CDR3 DNA is TGTGCCAGTAGTGGGGGGAAGACTAGCGGGAGGACAGATACGCAGTATTTT.

This clone was seen just once. The chain has TRBV6-5 and TRBJ1-2; 8 bases fit TRBD1. Unmatched junction bases numbered 0, after V lost 6 bases and J lost 6 bases. The germline V gene encodes CDR1 MNHEY and CDR2 SVGAGI. CDR3 length: 11 amino acids. The DNA of the CDR3 is TGTGCCAGCAGGACAGGGGATGGCTACACCTTC. Its translation: CASRTGDGYTF.

The genes are TRBV19 and TRBJ2-1, with 11 positions matching TRBD2. Looked up from germline, CDR1 is LNHDA and CDR2 is SQIVND (reference sequence). This CDR3 is built from 17 residues. J gave up 4 bases and V 5 bases, and 10 bases lay outside the gene matches. As DNA, the CDR3 is TGTGCCAGTAGTCCCTCGAGGGGACTAGCGGAATACAATGAGCAGTTCTTC. This gives the protein CASSPSRGLAEYNEQFF.

A few counts support this clone. V gene TRBV28 combines with J gene TRBJ2-5, with a possible D match to TRBD2 (6 bases). V was trimmed by 3 bases and J by 5 bases, leaving 16 bases between them. Germline values: CDR1 MDHEN, CDR2 SYDVKM. This CDR3 spans 15 amino acids. In DNA, the CDR3 is TGTGCCAGCAGTTTGAGGAGAGTGGGGGGTGAGACCCAGTACTTC. The encoded protein is CASSLRRVGGETQYF.

This clone was seen only once. This sequence joins TRBV19 and TRBJ2-7; 7 bases agree with TRBD1. CDR1 is LNHDA and CDR2 is SQIVND in the germline V gene (reference sequence). The CDR3 sequence is 14 residues long. V was clipped by 6 bases and J by 6 bases; unmatched bases: 11. The CDR3 region is CASSAGTAKREQYF. The CDR3 nucleotides are TGTGCCAGTAGCGCCGGGACAGCTAAGCGCGAGCAGTACTTC. The full variable domain, its missing parts supplied by reference TRBV19 and TRBJ2-7, is DGGITQSPKYLFRKEGQNVTLSCEQNLNHDAMYWYRQDPGQGLRLIYYSQIVNDFQKGDIAEGYSVSREKKESFPLTVTSAQKNPTAFYLCASSAGTAKREQYFGPGTRLTVT.

The table lists this clone with a count of one. The V call is TRBV5-4, the J call TRBJ1-1; a weak D match, TRBD1 (5 bases). The CDR3 spans 14 residues. The V gene lost 0 bases and the J gene lost 7 bases, with 13 bases spanning the gap. The germline V gene has CDR1 SGHNT and CDR2 YYREEE (reference sequence). The CDR3 sequence is CASSLGSGVGEAFF. The CDR3 coding sequence is TGTGCCAGCAGCTTGGGGTCGGGGGTCGGTGAAGCTTTCTTT.

This sequence joins TRBV7-2 and TRBJ1-1; no definite D call. V lost 2 bases, J lost 1 base, and 11 bases lay in between. Germline lookup yields CDR1 SGHTA and CDR2 FQGNSA. This CDR3 is built from 15 residues. The CDR3 nucleotides read TGTGCCAGCAGCTTATTAATTTCCGGGAACACTGAAGCTTTCTTT. This gives the protein CASSLLISGNTEAFF.

V usage is TRBV11-3 and J usage is TRBJ2-3; 8 nucleotides align to TRBD1. The CDR3 consists of 15 residues. Germline loops: CDR1 SGHNT, CDR2 YENEEA. Losses at the gene ends were 5 bases for V and 6 bases for J; bases not matched to a gene: 10. The CDR3 region is CASSTQGAGADTQYF. The CDR3 nucleotides are TGTGCCAGCAGCACCCAGGGGGCTGGGGCGGATACGCAGTATTTT.

The chain recombines TRBV18 with TRBJ1-1; TRBD1 matches 8 bases. V lost 3 bases to trimming and J lost 4 bases; unmatched junction nucleotides: 7. This CDR3 has 15 residues. The germline gives CDR1 KGHSH, CDR2 LQKENI. CDR3 protein: CASSPGTGESTEAFF. Here the CDR3 DNA reads TGTGCCAGCTCACCCGGGACAGGAGAGAGCACTGAAGCTTTCTTT.

The chain links TRBV30 to TRBJ2-3, with D perhaps matching TRBD1 or TRBD2 (5 bases each). CDR1 and CDR2 (germline): GTSNPN, SVGIG (reference sequence). The CDR3 is made up of 15 amino acids. V was pared by 0 bases and J by 2 bases, with 12 bases between. CDR3 in DNA: TGTGCCTGGAGTGTAGGTGGGGGATCCACAGATACGCAGTATTTT. Translating gives CAWSVGGGSTDTQYF. Variable domain in full (rest from reference TRBV30 and TRBJ2-3): SQTIHQWPATLVQPVGSPLSLECTVEGTSNPNLYWYRQAAGRGLQLLFYSVGIGQISSEVPQNLSASRPQDRQFILSSKKLLLSDSGFYLCAWSVGGGSTDTQYFGPGTRLTVL.

The chain employs TRBV28 and TRBJ2-7; unclear D gene. The CDR3 consists of 15 residues. V lost 3 bases and J 0 bases, leaving 12 bases between the germline ends. From germline, CDR1 is MDHEN and CDR2 SYDVKM. The CDR3 loop reads CASSFVRSSSYEQYF. The CDR3 DNA follows: TGTGCCAGCAGTTTTGTTCGATCGAGCTCCTACGAGCAGTACTTC.